This T cell receptor (beta chain) stems from a study of cytomegalovirus exposure and HLA in healthy donors. It was with 60 Vbeta and 13 Jbeta primers that the PCR ran. TCRdb's copy holds only in-frame clones and misses some; the assay was immunoSEQ multiplex PCR. The repertoire has 150,000 to 200,000 clones, 75% to 85% of them found once; the top ten carry under 0.8%. From germline, CDR1 is SNHLY and CDR2 FYNNEI. Trimming took 5 bases from V and 0 from J, leaving 7 bases between them. The CDR3 is made up of 14 amino acids. The TCR comes from a boy aged 10-17 years in good health and CMV-seronegative. The genes are TRBV2 and TRBJ1-4, with D tentatively TRBD1 (5 bases). Sequencing was performed on PBMCs. This CDR3 reads CASSPGATNEKLFF. The CDR3 DNA reads TGTGCCAGCAGTCCGGGGGCAACTAATGAAAAACTGTTTTTT. Combining the CDR3 with reference TRBV2 and TRBJ1-4 gives the whole variable domain EPEVTQTPSHQVTQMGQEVILRCVPISNHLYFYWYRQILGQKVEFLVSFYNNEISEKSEIFDDQFSVERPDGSNFTLKIRSTKLEDSAMYFCASSPGATNEKLFFGSGTQLSVL.